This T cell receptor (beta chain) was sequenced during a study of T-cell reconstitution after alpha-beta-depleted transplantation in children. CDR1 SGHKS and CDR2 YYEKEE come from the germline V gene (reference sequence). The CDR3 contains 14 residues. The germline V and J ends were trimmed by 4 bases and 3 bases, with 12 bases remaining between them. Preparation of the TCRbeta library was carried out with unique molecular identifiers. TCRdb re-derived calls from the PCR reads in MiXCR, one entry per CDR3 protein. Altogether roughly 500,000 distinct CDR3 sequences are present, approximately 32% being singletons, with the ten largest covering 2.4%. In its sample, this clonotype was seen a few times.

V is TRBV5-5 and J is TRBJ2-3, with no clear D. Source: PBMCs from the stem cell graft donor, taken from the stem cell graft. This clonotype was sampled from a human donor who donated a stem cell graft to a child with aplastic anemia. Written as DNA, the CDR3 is TGTGCCAGCAGCACCGAGAAACGAACAGATACGCAGTATTTT. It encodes CASSTEKRTDTQYF.